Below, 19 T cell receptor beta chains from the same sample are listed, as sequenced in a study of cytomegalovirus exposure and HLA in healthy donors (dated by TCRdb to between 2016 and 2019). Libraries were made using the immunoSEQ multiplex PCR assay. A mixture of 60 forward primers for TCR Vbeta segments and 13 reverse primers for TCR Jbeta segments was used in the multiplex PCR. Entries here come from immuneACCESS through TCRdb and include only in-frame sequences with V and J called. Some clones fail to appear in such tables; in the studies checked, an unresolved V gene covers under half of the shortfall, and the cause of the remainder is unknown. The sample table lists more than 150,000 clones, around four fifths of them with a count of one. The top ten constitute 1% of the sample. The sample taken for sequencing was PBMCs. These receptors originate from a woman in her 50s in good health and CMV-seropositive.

In DNA form, the CDR3 reads TGTGCCAGCAGCTCAAGGGGAAGGGACATCAACACTGAAGCTTTCTTT. Translating it yields CASSSRGRDINTEAFF. The genes are TRBV7-2 and TRBJ1-1, with D maybe TRBD1 (6 bases). V was trimmed by 4 bases and J by 2 bases, leaving 17 bases between them. Germline CDR1 is SGHTA and CDR2 is FQGNSA. The CDR3 consists of 16 residues.

CDR3 region: CASSDAGGITDTQYF. CDR3 nucleotides: TGCGCCAGCAGCGACGCGGGAGGGATCACAGATACGCAGTATTTT. The rearrangement uses TRBV5-1 and TRBJ2-3; 9 positions agree with TRBD2. The CDR3 is 15 amino acids. With V trimmed by 4 bases and J by 2 bases, 5 bases remained unmatched. Germline V CDR1 and CDR2: SGHRS, YFSETQ. Full variable domain (remainder filled in from reference TRBV5-1 and TRBJ2-3): KAGVTQTPRYLIKTRGQQVTLSCSPISGHRSVSWYQQTPGQGLQFLFEYFSETQRNKGNFPGRFSGRQFSNSRSEMNVSTLELGDSALYLCASSDAGGITDTQYFGPGTRLTVL.

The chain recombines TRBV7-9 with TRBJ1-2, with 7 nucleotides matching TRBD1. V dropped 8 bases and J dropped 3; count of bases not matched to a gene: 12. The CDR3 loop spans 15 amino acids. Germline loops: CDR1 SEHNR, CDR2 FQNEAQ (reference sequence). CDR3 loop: CASSRGQGDDYGYTF. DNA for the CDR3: TGTGCCAGCTCGAGGGGCCAGGGGGACGACTATGGCTACACCTTC. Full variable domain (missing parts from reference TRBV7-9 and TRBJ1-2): DTGVSQNPRHKITKRGQNVTFRCDPISEHNRLYWYRQTLGQGPEFLTYFQNEAQLEKSRLLSDRFSAERPKGSFSTLEIQRTEQGDSAMYLCASSRGQGDDYGYTFGSGTRLTVV.

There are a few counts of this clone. CDR3 in amino acids: CASPLEQYF. Here the CDR3 DNA reads TGTGCCAGCCCCCTCGAGCAGTACTTC. J is TRBJ2-7 and V is TRBV27; D gene uncertain. Germline CDR1 reads MNHEY; CDR2 reads SMNVEV (reference sequence). The ends were cut back, 8 bases at V and 6 bases at J, with 5 bases in the middle. CDR3 length equals 9 residues.

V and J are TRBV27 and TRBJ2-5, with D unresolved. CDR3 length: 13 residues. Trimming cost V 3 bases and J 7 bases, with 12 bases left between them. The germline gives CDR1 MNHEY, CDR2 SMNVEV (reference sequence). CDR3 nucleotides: TGTGCCAGCAGTTTCCGGGTCTCCGCGACCCAGTACTTC. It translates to CASSFRVSATQYF.

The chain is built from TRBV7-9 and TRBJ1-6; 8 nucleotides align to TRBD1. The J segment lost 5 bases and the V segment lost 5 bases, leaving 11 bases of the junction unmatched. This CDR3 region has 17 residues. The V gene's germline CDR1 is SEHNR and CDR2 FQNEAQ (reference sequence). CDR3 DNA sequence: TGTGCCAGCAGCGCACCCGGGACAGGTGCCGATAATTCACCCCTCCACTTT. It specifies CASSAPGTGADNSPLHF.

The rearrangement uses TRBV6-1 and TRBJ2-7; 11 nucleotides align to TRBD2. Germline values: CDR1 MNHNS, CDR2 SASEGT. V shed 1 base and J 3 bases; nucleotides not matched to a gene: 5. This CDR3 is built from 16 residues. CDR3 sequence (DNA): TGTGCCAGCAGTGAAGGTGCTAGCGGGGGGTACTACGAGCAGTACTTC. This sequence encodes CASSEGASGGYYEQYF.

The CDR3 DNA reads as TGTGCCAGCAGCTTGCAGGTAGCCAAAAACATTCAGTACTTC. Protein product: CASSLQVAKNIQYF. The gene calls are TRBV5-6 and TRBJ2-4, with D unclear. Germline V gives CDR1 SGHDT, CDR2 YYEEEE. The CDR3 sequence is 14 residues long. The V and J ends lost 1 base and 0 bases respectively, with 5 bases between them.

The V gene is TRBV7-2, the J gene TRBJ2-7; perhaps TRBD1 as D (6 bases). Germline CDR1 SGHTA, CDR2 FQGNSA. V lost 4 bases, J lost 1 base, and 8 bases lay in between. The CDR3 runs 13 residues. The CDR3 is CASSSDRSYEQYF. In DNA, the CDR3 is TGTGCCAGCAGCTCGGACAGATCCTACGAGCAGTACTTC.

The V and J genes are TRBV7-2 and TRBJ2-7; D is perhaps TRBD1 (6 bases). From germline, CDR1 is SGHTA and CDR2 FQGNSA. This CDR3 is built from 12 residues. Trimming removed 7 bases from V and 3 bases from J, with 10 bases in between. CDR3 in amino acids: CASKEGGYEQYF. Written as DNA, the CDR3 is TGTGCCAGCAAGGAAGGGGGCTACGAGCAGTACTTC.

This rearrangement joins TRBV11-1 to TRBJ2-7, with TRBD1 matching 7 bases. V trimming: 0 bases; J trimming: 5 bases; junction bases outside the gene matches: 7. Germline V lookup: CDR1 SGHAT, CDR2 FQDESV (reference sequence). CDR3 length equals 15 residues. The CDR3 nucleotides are TGTGCCAGCAGCTTAGCGATGGCAGGGGGAAACGAGCAGTACTTC. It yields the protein CASSLAMAGGNEQYF.

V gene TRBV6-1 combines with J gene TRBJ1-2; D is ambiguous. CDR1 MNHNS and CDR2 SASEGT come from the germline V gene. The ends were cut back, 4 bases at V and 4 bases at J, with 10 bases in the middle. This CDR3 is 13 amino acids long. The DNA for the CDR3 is TGTGCCAGCAGTGTGGAACAGTCCTATGGCTACACCTTC. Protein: CASSVEQSYGYTF.

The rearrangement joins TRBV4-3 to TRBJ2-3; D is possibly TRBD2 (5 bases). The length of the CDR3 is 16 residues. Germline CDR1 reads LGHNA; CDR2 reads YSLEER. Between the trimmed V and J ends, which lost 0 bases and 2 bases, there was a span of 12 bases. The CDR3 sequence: CASSQERGISTDTQYF. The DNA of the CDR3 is TGCGCCAGCAGCCAAGAACGGGGAATTTCCACAGATACGCAGTATTTT.

The CDR3 region is CASSTQTRDSSGTQYF. As DNA, the CDR3 is TGTGCCAGCAGCACACAAACGAGAGACAGCTCGGGGACCCAGTACTTC. The chain is built from TRBV21-1 and TRBJ2-5; the listed D gene, TRBD1, was not tested against the DNA. TRBV21-1 counts as a pseudogene. The CDR3 covers 16 residues.

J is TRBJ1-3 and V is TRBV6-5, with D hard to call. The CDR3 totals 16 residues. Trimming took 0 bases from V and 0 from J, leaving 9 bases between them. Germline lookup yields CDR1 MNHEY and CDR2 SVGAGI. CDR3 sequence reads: CASSYSNSHSGNTIYF. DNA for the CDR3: TGTGCCAGCAGTTACTCGAACTCCCACTCTGGAAACACCATATATTTT.

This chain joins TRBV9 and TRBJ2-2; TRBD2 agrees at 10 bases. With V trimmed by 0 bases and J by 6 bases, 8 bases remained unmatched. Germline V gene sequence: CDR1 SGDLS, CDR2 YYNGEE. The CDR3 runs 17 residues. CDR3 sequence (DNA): TGTGCCAGCAGCGTAGCCTCGGCTAGCGGGAGCCCCGGGGAGCTGTTTTTT. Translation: CASSVASASGSPGELFF.

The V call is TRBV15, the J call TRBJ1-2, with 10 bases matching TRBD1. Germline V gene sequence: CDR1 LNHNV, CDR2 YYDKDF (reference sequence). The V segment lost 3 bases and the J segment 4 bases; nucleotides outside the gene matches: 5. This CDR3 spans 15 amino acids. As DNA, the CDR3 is TGTGCCACCAGCAGTAAGACAGGGGGCCCCTATGGCTACACCTTC. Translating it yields CATSSKTGGPYGYTF.

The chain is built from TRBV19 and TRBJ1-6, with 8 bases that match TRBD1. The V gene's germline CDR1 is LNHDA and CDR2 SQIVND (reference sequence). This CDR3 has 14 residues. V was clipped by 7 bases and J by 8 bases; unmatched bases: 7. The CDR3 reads CASTHQGAYSPLHF. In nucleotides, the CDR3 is TGTGCCAGTACTCATCAGGGGGCCTATTCACCCCTCCACTTT.

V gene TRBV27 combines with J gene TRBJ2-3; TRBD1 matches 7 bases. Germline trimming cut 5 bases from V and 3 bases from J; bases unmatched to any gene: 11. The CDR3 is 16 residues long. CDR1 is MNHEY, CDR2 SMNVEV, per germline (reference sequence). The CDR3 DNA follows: TGTGCCAGCAGTGCAATCCGGGACAGCCTTACAGATACGCAGTATTTT. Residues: CASSAIRDSLTDTQYF.